A selection of T cell receptor beta chains follows, all from one sample in a study of shared clonotypes between healthy human individuals. TCRdb keeps only in-frame clones here, not all; method: immunoSEQ multiplex PCR. The sample lists about 2 million clones; 85% to 95% were seen once. The specimen was naive CD4+ T cells sorted from blood. The source of these receptors is a man aged 18 to 30 in good health. Each CDR3 is given with its conserved first and last residue. D genes are given only for firm matches. For some rows the clone size is stated as once, few or many, or as a class when expanded; others skip it.

d_gene: NA; v_gene: TRBV9; abundance: NA; j_gene: TRBJ2-3; CDR3aa: CASSEGPLTDTQYF; CDR3nt: TGTGCCAGCAGCGAAGGACCACTCACAGATACGCAGTATTTT
d_gene: NA; v_gene: TRBV2; abundance: NA; j_gene: TRBJ1-2; CDR3aa: CASSVDRTNYGYTF; CDR3nt: TGTGCCAGCAGTGTTGACAGAACTAACTATGGCTACACCTTC
d_gene: NA; v_gene: TRBV28; abundance: NA; j_gene: TRBJ2-7; CDR3aa: CASSLGVYEQYF; CDR3nt: TGTGCCAGCAGTTTAGGCGTTTACGAGCAGTACTTC
d_gene: NA; v_gene: TRBV5-6; abundance: NA; j_gene: TRBJ2-3; CDR3aa: CASSLFTDTQYF; CDR3nt: TGTGCCAGCAGCTTGTTTACAGATACGCAGTATTTT
d_gene: NA; v_gene: TRBV5-4; abundance: NA; j_gene: TRBJ2-7; CDR3aa: CASSLGRRDEQYF; CDR3nt: TGTGCCAGCAGCTTGGGCAGGCGCGACGAGCAGTACTTC
d_gene: TRBD2; v_gene: TRBV2; abundance: NA; j_gene: TRBJ2-5; CDR3aa: CASRGSGSSAKQETQYF; CDR3nt: TGTGCCAGCAGAGGTAGCGGGAGTTCGGCTAAACAAGAGACCCAGTACTTC
d_gene: NA; v_gene: TRBV28; abundance: once; j_gene: TRBJ1-4; CDR3aa: CAGADSDEKLFF; CDR3nt: TGTGCCGGGGCGGACAGTGATGAAAAACTGTTTTTT
d_gene: TRBD1; v_gene: TRBV30; abundance: NA; j_gene: TRBJ1-6; CDR3aa: CAWSMDRSASPLHF; CDR3nt: TGTGCCTGGAGTATGGACAGGTCTGCTTCACCCCTCCACTTT
d_gene: NA; v_gene: TRBV6-5; abundance: NA; j_gene: TRBJ1-2; CDR3aa: CASSYRGGEDGYTF; CDR3nt: TGTGCCAGCAGTTACCGCGGAGGGGAGGATGGCTACACCTTC
d_gene: TRBD1; v_gene: TRBV30; abundance: NA; j_gene: TRBJ1-5; CDR3aa: CAWSGTDNQPQHF; CDR3nt: TGTGCCTGGTCCGGGACAGACAATCAGCCCCAGCATTTT
d_gene: NA; v_gene: TRBV11-2; abundance: NA; j_gene: TRBJ1-2; CDR3aa: CASSPAGNYGYTF; CDR3nt: TGTGCCAGCAGCCCCGCCGGCAACTATGGCTACACCTTC
d_gene: NA; v_gene: TRBV2; abundance: NA; j_gene: TRBJ2-5; CDR3aa: CASSSQETQYF; CDR3nt: TGTGCCAGCAGCAGTCAAGAGACCCAGTACTTC
d_gene: NA; v_gene: TRBV18; abundance: NA; j_gene: TRBJ2-7; CDR3aa: CASSIGASSYEQYF; CDR3nt: TGTGCCAGCTCGATCGGGGCGAGCTCCTACGAGCAGTACTTC
d_gene: NA; v_gene: TRBV18; abundance: once; j_gene: TRBJ2-3; CDR3aa: CASSPGGGGDTQYF; CDR3nt: TGTGCCAGCTCACCAGGAGGGGGCGGTGATACGCAGTATTTT
d_gene: NA; v_gene: TRBV30; abundance: NA; j_gene: TRBJ1-1; CDR3aa: CAWSLRGNTEAFF; CDR3nt: TGTGCCTGGAGCCTGAGGGGGAATACTGAAGCTTTCTTT
d_gene: TRBD1; v_gene: TRBV25-1; abundance: NA; j_gene: TRBJ1-1; CDR3aa: CASSSPGTGRTEAFF; CDR3nt: TGTGCCAGCAGCAGCCCCGGGACAGGGCGGACTGAAGCTTTCTTT
d_gene: TRBD1; v_gene: TRBV25-1; abundance: NA; j_gene: TRBJ2-5; CDR3aa: CASSELGTGLSQETQYF; CDR3nt: TGTGCCAGCAGTGAGCTAGGGACAGGGTTATCGCAAGAGACCCAGTACTTC
d_gene: NA; v_gene: TRBV5-1; abundance: once; j_gene: TRBJ2-2; CDR3aa: CASSFGQIAGELFF; CDR3nt: TGCGCCAGCAGCTTCGGACAGATTGCCGGGGAGCTGTTTTTT
d_gene: NA; v_gene: TRBV6-1; abundance: NA; j_gene: TRBJ1-4; CDR3aa: CASSVGTGIATNEKLFF; CDR3nt: TGTGCCAGCAGTGTCGGTACAGGGATTGCAACTAATGAAAAACTGTTTTTT
d_gene: NA; v_gene: TRBV5-4; abundance: NA; j_gene: TRBJ2-6; CDR3aa: CASSSPTKGANVLTF; CDR3nt: TGTGCCAGCAGTTCCCCTACCAAGGGGGCCAACGTCCTGACTTTC
d_gene: NA; v_gene: TRBV4-2; abundance: NA; j_gene: TRBJ1-2; CDR3aa: CASSQDPQGITGYTF; CDR3nt: TGTGCCAGCAGCCAAGACCCCCAGGGTATAACTGGCTACACCTTC
d_gene: TRBD2; v_gene: TRBV11-2; abundance: NA; j_gene: TRBJ2-3; CDR3aa: CASSFDRTSGRGSTDTQYF; CDR3nt: TGTGCCAGCAGCTTTGACAGGACTAGCGGGAGAGGAAGCACAGATACGCAGTATTTT
d_gene: TRBD1; v_gene: TRBV5-1; abundance: NA; j_gene: TRBJ2-7; CDR3aa: CASRGETGVSYEQYF; CDR3nt: TGCGCCAGCAGAGGAGAAACAGGGGTCTCCTACGAGCAGTACTTC
d_gene: NA; v_gene: TRBV7-2; abundance: NA; j_gene: TRBJ2-5; CDR3aa: CASSLSQVSKTQYF; CDR3nt: TGTGCCAGCAGCTTAAGTCAGGTTTCAAAGACCCAGTACTTC
d_gene: TRBD1; v_gene: TRBV6-5; abundance: NA; j_gene: TRBJ1-2; CDR3aa: CASRDRTNYGYTF; CDR3nt: TGTGCCAGCAGGGACAGGACTAACTATGGCTACACCTTC
d_gene: TRBD2; v_gene: TRBV7-2; abundance: NA; j_gene: TRBJ2-7; CDR3aa: CASSYKRETYEQYF; CDR3nt: TGTGCCAGCAGCTATAAGCGGGAGACCTACGAGCAGTACTTC
d_gene: NA; v_gene: TRBV13; abundance: NA; j_gene: TRBJ2-1; CDR3aa: CASSHLGKASSYNEQFF; CDR3nt: TGTGCCAGCAGTCACCTCGGCAAGGCCAGCTCCTACAATGAGCAGTTCTTC
d_gene: NA; v_gene: TRBV9; abundance: NA; j_gene: TRBJ2-6; CDR3aa: CASSVGSGGANVLTF; CDR3nt: TGTGCCAGCAGCGTAGGATCGGGAGGGGCCAACGTCCTGACTTTC
d_gene: NA; v_gene: TRBV6-5; abundance: NA; j_gene: TRBJ1-2; CDR3aa: CASRAEELGAYGYTF; CDR3nt: TGTGCCAGCAGGGCCGAAGAACTTGGAGCCTATGGCTACACCTTC
d_gene: NA; v_gene: TRBV30; abundance: NA; j_gene: TRBJ2-5; CDR3aa: CAWSPLNREETQYF; CDR3nt: TGTGCCTGGAGTCCTTTGAATAGGGAAGAGACCCAGTACTTC
d_gene: NA; v_gene: TRBV5-4; abundance: NA; j_gene: TRBJ2-2; CDR3aa: CASSPGGYGELFF; CDR3nt: TGTGCCAGCAGCCCCGGGGGCTATGGGGAGCTGTTTTTT
d_gene: NA; v_gene: TRBV5-1; abundance: NA; j_gene: TRBJ2-5; CDR3aa: CASSFWPGDVEETQYF; CDR3nt: TGCGCCAGCAGCTTCTGGCCAGGGGATGTCGAAGAGACCCAGTACTTC
d_gene: TRBD1; v_gene: TRBV7-2; abundance: NA; j_gene: TRBJ1-2; CDR3aa: CASSLAHGQGIYGYTF; CDR3nt: TGTGCCAGCAGCTTAGCGCACGGACAGGGTATCTATGGCTACACCTTC
d_gene: NA; v_gene: TRBV10-3; abundance: NA; j_gene: TRBJ2-7; CDR3aa: CAAAAELYYEQYF; CDR3nt: TGTGCCGCCGCGGCGGAGTTATATTACGAGCAGTACTTC
d_gene: NA; v_gene: TRBV30; abundance: NA; j_gene: TRBJ1-1; CDR3aa: CAWSVTPNTEAFF; CDR3nt: TGTGCCTGGAGTGTAACCCCGAACACTGAAGCTTTCTTT
d_gene: NA; v_gene: TRBV7-8; abundance: once; j_gene: TRBJ2-1; CDR3aa: CASSLDSSFSYNEQFF; CDR3nt: TGTGCCAGCAGCTTAGATTCTAGTTTCTCCTACAATGAGCAGTTCTTC
d_gene: TRBD1; v_gene: TRBV30; abundance: NA; j_gene: TRBJ1-1; CDR3aa: CAWSLRQGFTEAFF; CDR3nt: TGTGCCTGGAGTTTAAGACAGGGGTTCACTGAAGCTTTCTTT
d_gene: TRBD1; v_gene: TRBV5-1; abundance: NA; j_gene: TRBJ1-4; CDR3aa: CASSLWDSSLGTGKLFF; CDR3nt: TGCGCCAGCAGCTTGTGGGACAGTTCTTTGGGTACTGGAAAACTGTTTTTT
d_gene: NA; v_gene: TRBV30; abundance: NA; j_gene: TRBJ1-6; CDR3aa: CAWSVGGEALHF; CDR3nt: TGTGCCTGGAGTGTGGGGGGAGAGGCCCTCCACTTT
d_gene: NA; v_gene: TRBV6-5; abundance: NA; j_gene: TRBJ1-4; CDR3aa: CASKNNRGEKLFF; CDR3nt: TGTGCCAGCAAAAATAATAGAGGGGAAAAACTGTTTTTT
d_gene: NA; v_gene: TRBV11-3; abundance: NA; j_gene: TRBJ2-7; CDR3aa: CASSLSVRNEQYF; CDR3nt: TGTGCCAGCAGCTTGTCGGTTCGCAACGAGCAGTACTTC
d_gene: NA; v_gene: TRBV28; abundance: NA; j_gene: TRBJ2-7; CDR3aa: CASSGGTTGSYEQYF; CDR3nt: TGTGCCAGCAGTGGGGGGACGACGGGGAGCTACGAGCAGTACTTC
d_gene: NA; v_gene: TRBV14; abundance: NA; j_gene: TRBJ1-1; CDR3aa: CASSQDRDRRNTEAFF; CDR3nt: TGTGCCAGCAGCCAAGATCGCGACAGGAGGAACACTGAAGCTTTCTTT
d_gene: NA; v_gene: TRBV18; abundance: NA; j_gene: TRBJ2-7; CDR3aa: CASSQGSGSSYEQYF; CDR3nt: TGTGCCAGCTCTCAAGGTAGCGGCAGCTCCTACGAGCAGTACTTC
d_gene: TRBD1; v_gene: TRBV18; abundance: NA; j_gene: TRBJ1-2; CDR3aa: CASSPGQNYGYTF; CDR3nt: TGTGCCAGCTCGCCGGGACAGAACTATGGCTACACCTTC
d_gene: TRBD2; v_gene: TRBV7-2; abundance: NA; j_gene: TRBJ2-1; CDR3aa: CASSTTGLAQNEQFF; CDR3nt: TGTGCCAGCAGCACCACGGGACTAGCGCAGAATGAGCAGTTCTTC